A selection of T cell receptor beta chains follows, all from one sample in a study of blood T cell repertoires in COVID-19. Data came from immunoSEQ multiplex PCR; TCRdb stores just in-frame clones and leaves some out. The sample lists 95,000 to 150,000 clones; around 81% were seen once. The sample comprised peripheral blood. These receptor sequences come from a man in his 70s with acute or convalescent COVID-19. Each CDR3 is given with its conserved first and last residue. Fields, in order: D gene, V gene, clone size, J gene, CDR3 protein, CDR3 DNA. D genes are given only for firm matches. Not all rows give a size; the values are once, few, many and, for expanded clones, a class.

>-|TRBV2|-|TRBJ1-1
CASSSQGNTEAFF
TGTGCCAGCAGTTCACAGGGGAACACTGAAGCTTTCTTT
>-|TRBV5-1|-|TRBJ1-2
CASSLSTTGGDGYTF
TGCGCCAGCAGCTTGTCCACTACAGGAGGGGATGGCTACACCTTC
>-|TRBV5-6|-|TRBJ1-2
CASSPPVNYGYTF
TGTGCCAGCAGCCCCCCGGTGAACTATGGCTACACCTTC
>TRBD1|TRBV19|-|TRBJ2-5
CASSPIGTGDGETQYF
TGTGCCAGTAGTCCCATCGGGACAGGGGATGGCGAGACCCAGTACTTC
>-|TRBV14|once|TRBJ1-1
CASSLRQGRRSEAFF
TGTGCCAGCAGCCTGCGGCAGGGAAGGAGATCTGAAGCTTTCTTT
>-|TRBV7-2|-|TRBJ1-2
CASSREQGEGYTF
TGTGCCAGCAGCCGGGAACAGGGCGAAGGCTACACCTTC
>-|TRBV14|-|TRBJ1-6
CASSRSGGSWNSPLHF
TGTGCCAGCAGCCGGTCCGGAGGCAGTTGGAATTCACCCCTCCACTTT
>-|TRBV2|-|TRBJ2-5
CASSESRETQYF
TGTGCCAGCAGTGAATCTAGAGAGACCCAGTACTTC
>TRBD1|TRBV5-4|-|TRBJ2-7
CASSRPGQDSYEQYF
TGTGCCAGCAGCCGCCCGGGACAGGACTCCTACGAGCAGTACTTC
>-|TRBV4-3|few|TRBJ1-3
CASSLSRNSGNTIYF
TGCGCCAGCAGCTTGTCCAGGAACTCTGGAAACACCATATATTTT
>-|TRBV19|-|TRBJ1-2
CASSPAGTYGYTF
TGTGCCAGTAGTCCAGCCGGGACATATGGCTACACCTTC
>-|TRBV7-2|few|TRBJ2-1
CASSLSRGSYNEQFF
TGTGCCAGCAGCTTAAGCCGGGGATCCTACAATGAGCAGTTCTTC